This paragraph reports one T cell receptor (beta chain). As yet, its antigen is unknown. This entry belongs to a study of T cell responses to AZD1222 COVID-19 vaccine. Overall study findings and caveats: Baseline seropositivity occurred in only a handful of AZD1222 recipients. Unmutated variant regions reportedly attract nearly half of all spike-specific TCRs. Among vaccine-associated CD4 TCRs, coverage spanned spike, with dominance at 160-218 and 743-854. Donors were mostly white British, more females; clonal diversity possibly underestimated.

TCRdb's table, derived via immunoSEQ multiplex PCR, lists solely in-frame clones and lacks some. This table has 150,000 to 250,000 clones, approximately 93% appearing once. The CDR3 covers 14 residues. CDR1 is LNHNV and CDR2 is YYDKDF in the germline V gene (reference sequence). V lost 0 bases and J 1 base, leaving 6 bases between the germline ends. Sequences were derived from peripheral blood, sampled 28 days after the second AZD1222 dose. This chain connects TRBV15 to TRBJ2-5; D is unclear. This receptor was taken from an adult who received the AZD1222 COVID-19 vaccine. CDR3 DNA sequence: TGTGCCACCAGCAGAGATTACATCCAAGAGACCCAGTACTTC. It yields the protein CATSRDYIQETQYF.